This TCR beta chain stems from a study of early T cells in non-severe SARS-CoV-2 infection. Whole-study context: The study sequenced bulk RNA from unsorted whole blood, with chains unpaired.

Individual cDNA molecules received unique molecular identifiers during library preparation. TCRdb used MiXCR to reprocess the 5' RACE reads, holding one entry per CDR3 protein. The profile shows about 64,000 distinct CDR3 sequences, over 20% of them singletons. Sequencing was performed on whole blood, taken at baseline. The receptor was derived from an adult who was a healthcare worker with PCR-confirmed SARS-CoV-2 infection or an uninfected control (not recorded which).

In nucleotides, the CDR3 is TGTGCCAGCAGTCCCCAGGGGGCCCTAGCCACAGATACGCAGTATTTT. Translating it yields CASSPQGALATDTQYF. The chain has TRBV12-3 or TRBV12-4 and TRBJ2-3, with TRBD1 matching 8 bases. V shed 5 bases and J 2 bases; nucleotides not matched to a gene: 9. The CDR3 totals 16 residues.